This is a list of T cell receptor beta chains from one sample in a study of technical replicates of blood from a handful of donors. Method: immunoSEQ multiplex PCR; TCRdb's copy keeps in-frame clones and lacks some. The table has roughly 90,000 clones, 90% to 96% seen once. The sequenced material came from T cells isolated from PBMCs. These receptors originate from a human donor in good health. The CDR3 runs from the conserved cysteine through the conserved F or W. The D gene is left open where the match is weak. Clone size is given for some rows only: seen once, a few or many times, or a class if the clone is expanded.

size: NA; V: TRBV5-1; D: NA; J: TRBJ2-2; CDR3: CASSLVRQNTGELFF
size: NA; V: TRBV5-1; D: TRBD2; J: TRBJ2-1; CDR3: CASSDTSGGNNEQFF
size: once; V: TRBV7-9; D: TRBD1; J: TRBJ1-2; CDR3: CASSSGGGANGYTF
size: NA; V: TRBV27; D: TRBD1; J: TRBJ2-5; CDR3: CASSLDREGETQYF
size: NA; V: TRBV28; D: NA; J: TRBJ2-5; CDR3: CASSSTSPAGQLKTQYF
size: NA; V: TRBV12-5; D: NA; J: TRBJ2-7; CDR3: CASGPETQAYEQYF
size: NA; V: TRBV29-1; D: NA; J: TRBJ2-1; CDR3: CSVGSRLSNEQFF
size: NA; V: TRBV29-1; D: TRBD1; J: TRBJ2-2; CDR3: CSVARQGATGELFF
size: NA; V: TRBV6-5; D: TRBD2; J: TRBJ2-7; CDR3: CASVEAGVREQYF
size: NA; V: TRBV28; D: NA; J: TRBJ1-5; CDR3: CASTGGGIHHRRGNQPQHF
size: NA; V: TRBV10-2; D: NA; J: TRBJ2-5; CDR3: CASSVVEGLYQETQYF
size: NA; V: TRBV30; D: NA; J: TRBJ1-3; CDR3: CAWTGGAGNTIYF
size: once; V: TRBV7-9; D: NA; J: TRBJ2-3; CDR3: CASSFHYDTQYF
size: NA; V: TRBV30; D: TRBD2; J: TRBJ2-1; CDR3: CAWSVAREVSEQFF
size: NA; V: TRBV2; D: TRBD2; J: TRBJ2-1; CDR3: CASSGVRREAGNEQFF
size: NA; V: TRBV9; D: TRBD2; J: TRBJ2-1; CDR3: CASSRLGLADNEQFF
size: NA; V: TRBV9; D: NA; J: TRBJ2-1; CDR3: CASSVSQRRPDNEQFF
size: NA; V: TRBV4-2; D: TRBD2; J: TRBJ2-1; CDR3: CASSQGWSGSVYNEQFF
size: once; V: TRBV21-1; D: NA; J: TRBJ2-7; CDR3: CASSKAEGTDLYEQYF
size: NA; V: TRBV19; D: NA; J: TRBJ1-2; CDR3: CASSPDMRDYGYTF
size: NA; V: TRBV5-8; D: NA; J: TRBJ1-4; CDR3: CASSHEPGAREKLFF
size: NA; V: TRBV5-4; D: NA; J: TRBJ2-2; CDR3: CASSLRGELFF
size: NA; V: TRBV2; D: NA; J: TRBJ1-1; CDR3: CARSFERQPEAFF
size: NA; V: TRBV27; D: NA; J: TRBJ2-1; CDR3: CAAGDEQFF
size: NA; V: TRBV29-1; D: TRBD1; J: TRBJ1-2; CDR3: CSVARDRGNGYTF
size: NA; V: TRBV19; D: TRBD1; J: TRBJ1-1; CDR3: CASSERGPMNTEAFF
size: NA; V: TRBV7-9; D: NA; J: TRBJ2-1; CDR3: CASSLAPSVFF
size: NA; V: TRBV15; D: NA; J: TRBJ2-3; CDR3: CATSRDPEADTQYF
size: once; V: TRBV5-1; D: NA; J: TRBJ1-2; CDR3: CASSLQVTNYGYTF
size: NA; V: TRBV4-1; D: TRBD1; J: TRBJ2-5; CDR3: CASSQEGGPRTQYF
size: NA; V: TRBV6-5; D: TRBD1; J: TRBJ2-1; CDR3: CASRTGTGYNEQFF
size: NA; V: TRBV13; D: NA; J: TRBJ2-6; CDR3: CASSLVPGWGANVLTF
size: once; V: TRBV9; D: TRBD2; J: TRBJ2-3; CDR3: CASSVTGREFTDTQYF
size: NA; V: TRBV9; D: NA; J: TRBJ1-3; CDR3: CASSVGMIRGTGNTIYF
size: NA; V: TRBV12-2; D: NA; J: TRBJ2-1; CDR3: CASRLVVAGPNEQFF
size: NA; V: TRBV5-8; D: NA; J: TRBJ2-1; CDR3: CASSFRLNYNEQFF
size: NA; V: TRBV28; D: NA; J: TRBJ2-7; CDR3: CASSWGVEGYEQYF
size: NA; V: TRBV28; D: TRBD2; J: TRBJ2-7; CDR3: CASSLPSGSYEQYF
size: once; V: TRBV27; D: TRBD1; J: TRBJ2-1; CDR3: CASGIPGQGRNEQFF
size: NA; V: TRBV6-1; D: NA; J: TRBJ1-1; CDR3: CASSDLRGDNTYTEAFF